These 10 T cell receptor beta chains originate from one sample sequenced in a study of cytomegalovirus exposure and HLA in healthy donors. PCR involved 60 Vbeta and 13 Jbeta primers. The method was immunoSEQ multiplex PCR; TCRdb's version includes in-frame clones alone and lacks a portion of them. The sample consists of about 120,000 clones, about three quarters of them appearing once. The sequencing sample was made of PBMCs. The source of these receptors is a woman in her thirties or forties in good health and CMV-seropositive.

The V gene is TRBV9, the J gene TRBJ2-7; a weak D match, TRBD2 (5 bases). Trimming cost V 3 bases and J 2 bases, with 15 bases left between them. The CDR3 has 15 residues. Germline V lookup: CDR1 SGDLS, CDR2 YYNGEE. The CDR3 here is CASSGSEGGAYEQYF. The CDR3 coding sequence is TGTGCCAGCAGCGGGAGTGAGGGTGGGGCCTACGAGCAGTACTTC.

Written as DNA, the CDR3 is TGTGCCAGCAGCTTAACTAGCTTTAGCACAGATACGCAGTATTTT. This codes for CASSLTSFSTDTQYF. The rearrangement joins TRBV7-2 to TRBJ2-3; D may be TRBD2 (6 bases). Per the germline V gene, CDR1 is SGHTA and CDR2 is FQGNSA. V was shortened by 2 bases and J by 0 bases, with 9 bases between the two germline ends. CDR3 length: 15 residues.

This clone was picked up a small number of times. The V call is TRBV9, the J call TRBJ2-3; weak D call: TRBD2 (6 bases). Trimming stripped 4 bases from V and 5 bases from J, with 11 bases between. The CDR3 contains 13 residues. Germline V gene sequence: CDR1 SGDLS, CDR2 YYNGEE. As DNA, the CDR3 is TGTGCCAGCAGCCCACGGGACTTAGATACGCAGTATTTT. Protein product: CASSPRDLDTQYF.

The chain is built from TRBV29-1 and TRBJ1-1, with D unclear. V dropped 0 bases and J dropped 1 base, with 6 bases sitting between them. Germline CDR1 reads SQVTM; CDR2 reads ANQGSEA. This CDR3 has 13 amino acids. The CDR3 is CSVEDLKNTEAFF. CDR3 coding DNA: TGCAGCGTTGAAGACCTAAAGAACACTGAAGCTTTCTTT.

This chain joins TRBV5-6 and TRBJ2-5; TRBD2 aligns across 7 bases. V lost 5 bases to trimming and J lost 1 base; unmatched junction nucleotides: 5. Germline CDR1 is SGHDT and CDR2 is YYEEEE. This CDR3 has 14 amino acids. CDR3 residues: CASSRLAAQETQYF. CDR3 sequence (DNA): TGTGCCAGCAGTCGTCTAGCGGCCCAAGAGACCCAGTACTTC.

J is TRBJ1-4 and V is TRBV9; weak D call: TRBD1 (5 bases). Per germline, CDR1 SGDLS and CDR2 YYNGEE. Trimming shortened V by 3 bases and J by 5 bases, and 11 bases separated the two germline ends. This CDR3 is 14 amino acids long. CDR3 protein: CASSAGDRNEKLFF. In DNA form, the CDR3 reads TGTGCCAGCAGCGCGGGGGATCGGAATGAAAAACTGTTTTTT.

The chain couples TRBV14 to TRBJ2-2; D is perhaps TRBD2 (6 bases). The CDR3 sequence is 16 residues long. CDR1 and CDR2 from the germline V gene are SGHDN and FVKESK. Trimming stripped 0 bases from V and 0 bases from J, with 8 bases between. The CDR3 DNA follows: TGTGCCAGCAGCCAAGACACGGGAGCGAACACCGGGGAGCTGTTTTTT. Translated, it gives CASSQDTGANTGELFF. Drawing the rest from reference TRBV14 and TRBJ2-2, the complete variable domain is EAGVTQFPSHSVIEKGQTVTLRCDPISGHDNLYWYRRVMGKEIKFLLHFVKESKQDESGMPNNRFLAERTGGTYSTLKVQPAELEDSGVYFCASSQDTGANTGELFFGEGSRLTVL.

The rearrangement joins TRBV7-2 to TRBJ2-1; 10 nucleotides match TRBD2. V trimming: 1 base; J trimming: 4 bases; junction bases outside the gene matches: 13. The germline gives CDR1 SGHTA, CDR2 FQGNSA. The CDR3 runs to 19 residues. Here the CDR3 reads CASSLEPSGGPKGYNEQFF. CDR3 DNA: TGTGCCAGCAGCTTAGAGCCTAGCGGGGGCCCCAAGGGATACAATGAGCAGTTCTTC.

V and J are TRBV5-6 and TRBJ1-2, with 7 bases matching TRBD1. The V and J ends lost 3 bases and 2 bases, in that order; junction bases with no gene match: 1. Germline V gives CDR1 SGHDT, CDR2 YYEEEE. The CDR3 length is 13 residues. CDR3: CASSSQGNYGYTF. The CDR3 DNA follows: TGTGCCAGCAGCTCACAGGGGAACTATGGCTACACCTTC.

The DNA of the CDR3 is TGTGCCAGCAGCTTAACTAGATCTCACACCGGGGAGCTGTTTTTT. Translating gives CASSLTRSHTGELFF. This sequence joins TRBV7-8 and TRBJ2-2; tentatively, D is TRBD2 (5 bases). This CDR3 has 15 amino acids. Trimming left V 2 bases short and J 3 bases short, with 10 bases between. The germline CDR1 and CDR2 sequences are SGHVS and FQNEAQ. The whole variable domain, remainder taken from reference TRBV7-8 and TRBJ2-2, is GAGVSQSPRYKVAKRGQDVALRCDPISGHVSLFWYQQALGQGPEFLTYFQNEAQLDKSGLPSDRFFAERPEGSVSTLKIQRTQQEDSAVYLCASSLTRSHTGELFFGEGSRLTVL.